What follows is one TCR beta chain and its context. What antigen it recognizes has not been identified. This sample was included in a study of T cells expressing NK-cell markers (dated by TCRdb to about 2020). Regarding the research as a whole: In sorted CD3+CD56+NKG2C+, CD3+CD56+NKG2C- and CD3+CD56-NKG2C+ T-cell subsets from eight or nine donors, TCR beta-chain repertoires were profiled. Most of the eight sequenced donors were HCMV-seropositive and one was HCMV-seronegative. All eight donors whose samples were sequenced were randomly selected healthy volunteers, three of them men and five women. Illumina HiSeq 2000/2500, MiSeq or NextSeq was used to sequence libraries as 2 x 150 bp reads.

The CDR3 holds 12 amino acids from the cysteine to the phenylalanine. DNA is not recorded here. CDR1 DFQATT and CDR2 SNEGSKA were looked up in the germline V gene (reference sequence). Beyond this particular receptor, the publication reports: It remained unclear whether the expanded NKG2C-expressing T cell clones were specific for HCMV antigens. In several donors, the dominant CD3+CD56+NKG2C+ clonotypes were found to rank among the top 10 CD8+ clonotypes and to make up roughly 1.0-7.0% of CD8+ T cells. Those dominant clonotypes were again the most abundant among CD3+CD56-NKG2C+ cells in a few donors, at roughly 25-60.1%.

HCMV serostatus was determined by detecting HCMV-specific IgG in serum with a commercial ELISA kit. Ficoll density gradient centrifugation was used to isolate peripheral blood mononuclear cells from blood. The reads were generated on an Illumina HiSeq 2000. TCR beta cDNA libraries were made by 5'RACE template switching that added a universal primer site and unique molecular identifiers. cDNA synthesis was primed from the TCR beta constant segment and was followed by two successive PCR amplification steps. The original pipeline was this. Reads were demultiplexed and grouped by UMI with MIGEC, and clonotypes were assembled and quantified with MiTCR. To remove erroneous sequences, TCR cDNA sequences were retained only when supported by two or more reads. The tcR package was used for downstream repertoire analysis, with clonotypes matched between fractions based on CDR3 nucleotide sequence plus V segment. VDJmatch was used to annotate antigen specificity against VDJdb, with one amino acid substitution allowed in CDR3. The reads underwent TCRdb reprocessing, giving one record for each CDR3 protein sequence and no DNA. These V and J calls derive from TCRdb rather than the authors' analysis. This sample's table contains a few hundred thousand distinct CDR3 sequences. The ten most abundant clones make up about 1.5% of the sample.

The V and J genes are TRBV20-1 and TRBJ2-1. The sequence was obtained from a woman aged 50 to 60 in good health. Donor details come from another sample of the same person, matched by shared clones. Material: blood T cells: a sorted CD56 or NKG2C T cell subset, CD4+ or CD8+ T cells, or bulk PBMC T cells (not recorded which). The CDR3 protein is CSARDDLNEQFF.